This T cell receptor (beta chain) derives from a study of response to subunit inactivated influenza vaccine. The study's findings and limits: T cells newly recruited by each seasonal influenza vaccination are few, the authors suggested.

TCRdb re-derived calls from the RT-PCR reads in MiXCR, one entry per CDR3 protein. The data show hundreds of thousands of distinct CDR3 sequences, 11% seen once. This CDR3 region has 12 residues. CDR1 is DFQATT and CDR2 is SNEGSKA in the germline V gene (reference sequence). V lost 8 bases and J lost 3, with 13 bases in between. A word on this clonotype: Its matching antigen is unknown.

The chain carries TRBV20-1 and TRBJ1-1; D unresolved. The specimen was PBMCs from blood, collected around seven weeks after vaccination. The clonotype comes from a man aged 45 to 65 who received an inactivated influenza vaccine. This CDR3 reads CSSTGPDTEAFF. The DNA of the CDR3 is TGCAGTTCAACCGGGCCTGACACTGAAGCTTTCTTT.